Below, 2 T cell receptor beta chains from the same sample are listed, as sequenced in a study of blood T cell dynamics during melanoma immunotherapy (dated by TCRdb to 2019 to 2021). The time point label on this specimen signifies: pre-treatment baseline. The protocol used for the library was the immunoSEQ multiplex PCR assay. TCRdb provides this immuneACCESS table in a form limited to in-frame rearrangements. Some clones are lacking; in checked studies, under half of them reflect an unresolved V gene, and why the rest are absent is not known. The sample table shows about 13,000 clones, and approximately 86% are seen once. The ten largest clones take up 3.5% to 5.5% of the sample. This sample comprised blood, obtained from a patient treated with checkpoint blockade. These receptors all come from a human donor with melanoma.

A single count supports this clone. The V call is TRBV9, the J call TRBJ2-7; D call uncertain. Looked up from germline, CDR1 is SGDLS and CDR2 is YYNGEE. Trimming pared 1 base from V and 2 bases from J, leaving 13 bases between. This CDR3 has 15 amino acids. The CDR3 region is CASSVTSLGTYEQYF. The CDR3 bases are TGTGCCAGCAGCGTAACCAGTCTTGGGACCTACGAGCAGTACTTC.

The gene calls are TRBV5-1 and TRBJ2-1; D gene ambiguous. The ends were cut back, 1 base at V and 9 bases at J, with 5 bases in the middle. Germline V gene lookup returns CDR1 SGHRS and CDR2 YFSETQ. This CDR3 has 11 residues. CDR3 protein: CASSLNVEQFF. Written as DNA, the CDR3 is TGCGCCAGCAGCTTGAACGTTGAGCAGTTCTTC.